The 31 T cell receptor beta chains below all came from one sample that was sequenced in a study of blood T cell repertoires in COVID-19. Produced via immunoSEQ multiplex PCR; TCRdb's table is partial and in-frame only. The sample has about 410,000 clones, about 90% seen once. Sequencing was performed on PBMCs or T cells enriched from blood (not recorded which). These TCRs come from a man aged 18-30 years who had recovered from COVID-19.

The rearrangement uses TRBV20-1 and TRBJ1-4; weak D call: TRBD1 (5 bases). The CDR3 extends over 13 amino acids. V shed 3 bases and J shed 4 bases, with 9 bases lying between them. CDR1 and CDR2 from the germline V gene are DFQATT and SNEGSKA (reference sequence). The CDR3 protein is CSASGGDNEKLFF. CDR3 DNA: TGCAGTGCTAGTGGGGGGGATAATGAAAAACTGTTTTTT.

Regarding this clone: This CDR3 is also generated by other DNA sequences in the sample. CDR3 loop: CASSLRRENTEAFF. The CDR3 coding sequence is TGTGCCAGCAGTCTCAGGCGAGAGAACACTGAAGCTTTCTTT. The chain has TRBV28 and TRBJ1-1, with D unresolved. V was clipped by 5 bases and J by 1 base, with 11 bases between them. The CDR3 runs to 14 residues. CDR1 and CDR2 from the germline V gene are MDHEN and SYDVKM.

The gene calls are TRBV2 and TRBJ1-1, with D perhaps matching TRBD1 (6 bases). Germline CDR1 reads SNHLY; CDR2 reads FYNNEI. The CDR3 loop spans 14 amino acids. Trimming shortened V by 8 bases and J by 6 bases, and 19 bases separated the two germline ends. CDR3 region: CASFYRLSGAEAFF. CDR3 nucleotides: TGTGCCAGCTTCTACAGACTTTCAGGGGCTGAAGCTTTCTTT.

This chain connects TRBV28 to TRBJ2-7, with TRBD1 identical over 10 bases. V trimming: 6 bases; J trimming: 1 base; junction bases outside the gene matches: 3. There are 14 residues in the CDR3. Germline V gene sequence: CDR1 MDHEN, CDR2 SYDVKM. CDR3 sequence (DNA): TGTGCCAGCAGAAGGGGACAGGGGTCCTACGAGCAGTACTTC. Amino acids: CASRRGQGSYEQYF.

In nucleotides, the CDR3 is TGTGCCAGTAGTATGGATACTAGCAATTGGGAGACCCAGTACTTC. This sequence encodes CASSMDTSNWETQYF. This chain connects TRBV19 to TRBJ2-5; TRBD2 is a possible D gene (6 bases). The CDR3 is made up of 15 amino acids. The germline CDR1 and CDR2 sequences are LNHDA and SQIVND (reference sequence). Trimming cost V 3 bases and J 5 bases, with 16 bases left between them.

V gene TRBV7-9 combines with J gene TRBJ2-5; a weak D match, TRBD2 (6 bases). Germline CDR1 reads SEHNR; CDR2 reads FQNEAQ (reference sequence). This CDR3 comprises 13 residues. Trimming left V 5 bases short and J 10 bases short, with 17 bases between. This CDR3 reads CASSLTPWGDQYF. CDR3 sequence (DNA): TGTGCCAGCAGCCTTACGCCCTGGGGGGACCAGTACTTC.

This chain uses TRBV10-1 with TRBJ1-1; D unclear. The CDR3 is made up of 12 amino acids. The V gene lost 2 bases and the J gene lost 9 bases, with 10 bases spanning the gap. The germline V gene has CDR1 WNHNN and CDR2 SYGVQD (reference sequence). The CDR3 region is CASSEGTAQAFF. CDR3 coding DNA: TGCGCCAGCAGTGAGGGAACAGCCCAAGCTTTCTTT.

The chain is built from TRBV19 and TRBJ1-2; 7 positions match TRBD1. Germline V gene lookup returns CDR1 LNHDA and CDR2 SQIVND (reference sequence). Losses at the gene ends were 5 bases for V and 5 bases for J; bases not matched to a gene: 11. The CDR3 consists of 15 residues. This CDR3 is CASSPHRGLAYGYTF. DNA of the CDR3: TGTGCCAGTAGTCCGCACAGGGGCCTGGCGTATGGCTACACCTTC.

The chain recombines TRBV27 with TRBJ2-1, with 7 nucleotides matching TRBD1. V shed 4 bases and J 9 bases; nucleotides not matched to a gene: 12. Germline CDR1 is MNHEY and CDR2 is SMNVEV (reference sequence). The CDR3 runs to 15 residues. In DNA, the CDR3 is TGTGCCAGCAGTTCATATAAATCGACAGGGATTGAGCAGTTCTTC. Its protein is CASSSYKSTGIEQFF.

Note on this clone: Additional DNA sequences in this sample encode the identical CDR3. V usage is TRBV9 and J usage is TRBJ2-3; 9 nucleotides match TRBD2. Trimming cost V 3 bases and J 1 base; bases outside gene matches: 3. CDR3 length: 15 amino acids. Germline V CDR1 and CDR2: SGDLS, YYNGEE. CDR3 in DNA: TGTGCCAGCAGCGAGACTAGCGGCCGCACAGATACGCAGTATTTT. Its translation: CASSETSGRTDTQYF.

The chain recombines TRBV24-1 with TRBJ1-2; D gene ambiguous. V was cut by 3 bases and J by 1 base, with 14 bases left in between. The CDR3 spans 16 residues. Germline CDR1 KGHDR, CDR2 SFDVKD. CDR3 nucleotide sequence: TGTGCCACCAGTGATACTGACCGGAGTTTTAACTATGGCTACACCTTC. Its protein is CATSDTDRSFNYGYTF.

The CDR3 loop is CASSSQGYEQFF. The DNA of the CDR3 is TGTGCCAGTAGTTCACAGGGGTATGAGCAGTTCTTC. The rearrangement links TRBV19 to TRBJ2-1, with 7 bases matching TRBD1. The V gene end was trimmed by 5 bases and the J gene end by 8 bases; junction bases not matched to a gene: 3. CDR3 length: 12 residues. Germline CDR1 reads LNHDA; CDR2 reads SQIVND (reference sequence). Combining the CDR3 with reference TRBV19 and TRBJ2-1 gives the whole variable domain DGGITQSPKYLFRKEGQNVTLSCEQNLNHDAMYWYRQDPGQGLRLIYYSQIVNDFQKGDIAEGYSVSREKKESFPLTVTSAQKNPTAFYLCASSSQGYEQFFGPGTRLTVL.

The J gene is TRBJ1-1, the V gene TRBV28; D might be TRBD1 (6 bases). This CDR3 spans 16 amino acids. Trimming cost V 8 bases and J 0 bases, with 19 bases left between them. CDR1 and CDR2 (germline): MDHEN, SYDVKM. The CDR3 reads CASPRNSRDMNTEAFF. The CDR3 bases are TGTGCCAGCCCCCGAAATAGCCGGGACATGAACACTGAAGCTTTCTTT.

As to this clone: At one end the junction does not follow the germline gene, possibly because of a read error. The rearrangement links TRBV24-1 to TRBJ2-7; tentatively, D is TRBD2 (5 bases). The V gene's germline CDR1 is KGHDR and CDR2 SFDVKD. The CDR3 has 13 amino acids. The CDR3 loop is CATSDWAGSEKYF. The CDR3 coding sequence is TGTGCCACCAGTGATTGGGCGGGTAGCGAGAAGTACTTC.

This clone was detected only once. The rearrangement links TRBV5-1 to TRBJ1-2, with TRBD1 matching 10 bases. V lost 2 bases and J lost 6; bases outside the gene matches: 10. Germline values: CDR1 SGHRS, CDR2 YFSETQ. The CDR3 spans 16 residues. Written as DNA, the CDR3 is TGCGCCAGCAGCTTCCCGACAGGGGGCGCTTTCAATGGCTACACCTTC. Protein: CASSFPTGGAFNGYTF.

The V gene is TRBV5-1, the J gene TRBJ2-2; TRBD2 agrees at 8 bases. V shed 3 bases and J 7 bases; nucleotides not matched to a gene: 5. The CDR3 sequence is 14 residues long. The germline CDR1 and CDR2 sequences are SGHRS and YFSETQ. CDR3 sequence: CASSSREGVGELFF. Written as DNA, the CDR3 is TGCGCCAGCAGCTCCCGGGAGGGAGTCGGGGAGCTGTTTTTT.

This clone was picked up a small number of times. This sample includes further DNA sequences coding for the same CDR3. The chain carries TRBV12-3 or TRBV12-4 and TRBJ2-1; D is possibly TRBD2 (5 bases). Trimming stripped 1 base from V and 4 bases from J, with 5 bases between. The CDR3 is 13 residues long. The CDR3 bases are TGTGCCAGCAGTTTAGGCGGGTACAATGAGCAGTTCTTC. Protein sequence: CASSLGGYNEQFF.

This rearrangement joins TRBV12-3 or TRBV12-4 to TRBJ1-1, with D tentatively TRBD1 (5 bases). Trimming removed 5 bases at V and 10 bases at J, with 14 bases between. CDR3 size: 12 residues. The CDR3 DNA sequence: TGTGCCAGCAGTCTCGATCTCGGGGGAGCTTTCTTT. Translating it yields CASSLDLGGAFF.

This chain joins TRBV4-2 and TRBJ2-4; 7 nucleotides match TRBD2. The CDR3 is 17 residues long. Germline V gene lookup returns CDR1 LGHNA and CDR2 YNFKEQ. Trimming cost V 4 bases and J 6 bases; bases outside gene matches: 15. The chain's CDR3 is CASSPEGRVVGVNIQYF. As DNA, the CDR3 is TGTGCCAGCAGCCCCGAGGGGAGGGTAGTGGGAGTAAACATTCAGTACTTC.

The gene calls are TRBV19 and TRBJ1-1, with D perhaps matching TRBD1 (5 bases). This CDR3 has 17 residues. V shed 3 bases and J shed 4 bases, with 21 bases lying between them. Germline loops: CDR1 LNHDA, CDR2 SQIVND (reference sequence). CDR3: CASSIDRFGGSSTEAFF. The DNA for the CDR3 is TGTGCCAGTAGTATTGACCGATTCGGGGGATCAAGCACTGAAGCTTTCTTT.

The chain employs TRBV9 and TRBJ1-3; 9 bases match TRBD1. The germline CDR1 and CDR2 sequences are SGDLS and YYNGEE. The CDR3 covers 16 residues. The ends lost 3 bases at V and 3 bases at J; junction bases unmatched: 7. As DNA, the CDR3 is TGTGCCAGCAGCGCCGGCCGGACAGGGGTTGGAAACACCATATATTTT. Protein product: CASSAGRTGVGNTIYF.

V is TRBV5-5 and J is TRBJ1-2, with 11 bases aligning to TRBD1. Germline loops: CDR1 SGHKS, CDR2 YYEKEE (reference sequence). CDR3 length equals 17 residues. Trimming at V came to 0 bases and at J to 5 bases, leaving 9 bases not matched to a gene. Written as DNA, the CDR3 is TGTGCCAGCAGCTTGGGGACAGGGGGCGTACATCGGTATGGCTACACCTTC. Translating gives CASSLGTGGVHRYGYTF.

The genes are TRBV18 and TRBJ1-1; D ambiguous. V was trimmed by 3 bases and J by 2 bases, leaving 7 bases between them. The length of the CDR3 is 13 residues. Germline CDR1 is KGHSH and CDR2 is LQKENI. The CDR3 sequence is CASSPGSNTEAFF. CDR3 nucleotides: TGTGCCAGCTCACCCGGGAGTAACACTGAAGCTTTCTTT.

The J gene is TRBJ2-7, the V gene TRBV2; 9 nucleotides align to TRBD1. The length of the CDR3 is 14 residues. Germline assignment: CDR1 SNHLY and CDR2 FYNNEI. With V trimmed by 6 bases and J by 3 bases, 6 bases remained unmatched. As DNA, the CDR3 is TGTGCCAGCAGGGCCGGGACAGGGTTCTACGAGCAGTACTTC. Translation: CASRAGTGFYEQYF.

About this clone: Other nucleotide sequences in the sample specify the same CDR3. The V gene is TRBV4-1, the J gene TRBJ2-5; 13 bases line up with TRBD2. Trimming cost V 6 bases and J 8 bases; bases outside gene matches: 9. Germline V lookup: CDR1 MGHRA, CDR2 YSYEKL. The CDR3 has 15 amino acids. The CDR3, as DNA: TGCGCCAGCAGTCAGCAGACTAGCGGGGGGTACACCCAGTACTTC. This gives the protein CASSQQTSGGYTQYF.

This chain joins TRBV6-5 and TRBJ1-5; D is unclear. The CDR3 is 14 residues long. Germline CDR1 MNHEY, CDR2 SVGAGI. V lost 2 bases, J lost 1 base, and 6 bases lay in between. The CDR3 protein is CASSYSESNQPQHF. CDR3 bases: TGTGCCAGCAGTTACAGCGAGAGCAATCAGCCCCAGCATTTT.

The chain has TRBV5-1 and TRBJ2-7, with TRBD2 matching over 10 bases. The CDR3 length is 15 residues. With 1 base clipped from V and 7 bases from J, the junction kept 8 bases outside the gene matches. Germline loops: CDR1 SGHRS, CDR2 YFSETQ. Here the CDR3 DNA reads TGCGCCAGCAGCTTGCCGGCTAGCGGGAGCACAGAGCAGTACTTC. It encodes CASSLPASGSTEQYF.

CDR3 in DNA: TGCGCCAGCAGTGCCGGGACTAGGGGCAACGATGAGCAGTTCTTC. Amino acid sequence: CASSAGTRGNDEQFF. The rearrangement joins TRBV10-1 to TRBJ2-1; 8 bases fit TRBD2. Germline loops: CDR1 WNHNN, CDR2 SYGVQD (reference sequence). The V gene end was trimmed by 4 bases and the J gene end by 8 bases; junction bases not matched to a gene: 10. The CDR3 consists of 15 residues.

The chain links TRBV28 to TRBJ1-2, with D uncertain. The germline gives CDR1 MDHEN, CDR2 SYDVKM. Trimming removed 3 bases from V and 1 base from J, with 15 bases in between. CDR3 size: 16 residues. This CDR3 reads CASSFPSGLNNYGYTF. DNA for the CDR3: TGTGCCAGCAGTTTCCCGTCAGGACTCAATAACTATGGCTACACCTTC.

The CDR3 here is CASSQEEGYYGYTF. For the CDR3, the DNA is TGCGCCAGCAGCCAAGAGGAGGGGTACTATGGCTACACCTTC. The gene calls are TRBV4-1 and TRBJ1-2; D might be TRBD1 (5 bases). From germline, CDR1 is MGHRA and CDR2 YSYEKL. CDR3 length equals 14 residues. The ends were cut back, 0 bases at V and 3 bases at J, with 8 bases in the middle.

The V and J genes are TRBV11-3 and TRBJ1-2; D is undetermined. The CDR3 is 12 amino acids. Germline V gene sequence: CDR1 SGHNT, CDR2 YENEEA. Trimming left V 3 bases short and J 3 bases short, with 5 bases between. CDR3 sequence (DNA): TGTGCCAGCAGCTTCCAGGACTATGGCTACACCTTC. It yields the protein CASSFQDYGYTF.